These 21 T cell receptor beta chains originate from one sample sequenced in a study of cytomegalovirus exposure and HLA in healthy donors. Use of 60 Vbeta and 13 Jbeta primers characterized the PCR. Assay: immunoSEQ multiplex PCR; the TCRdb copy retains only in-frame clones and omits some. The sample holds tens of thousands of clones, about 76% seen once. The sample comprised PBMCs. These receptors all stem from a female donor in good health and CMV-seronegative.

The chain is built from TRBV28 and TRBJ1-5, with a possible D match to TRBD1 (5 bases). CDR1 MDHEN and CDR2 SYDVKM come from the germline V gene. V was shortened by 4 bases and J by 2 bases, with 12 bases between the two germline ends. This CDR3 region has 15 residues. CDR3 residues: CASSWAGRGNQPQHF. In nucleotides, the CDR3 is TGTGCCAGCAGTTGGGCGGGGCGCGGCAATCAGCCCCAGCATTTT.

The V call is TRBV14, the J call TRBJ2-7; D is unresolved. The CDR3 has 13 residues. V dropped 1 base and J dropped 0 bases, with 4 bases sitting between them. The V gene's germline CDR1 is SGHDN and CDR2 FVKESK. CDR3: CASSQGSSYEQYF. The CDR3 coding sequence is TGTGCCAGCAGCCAAGGGAGCTCCTACGAGCAGTACTTC.

V usage is TRBV9 and J usage is TRBJ1-5, with TRBD1 identical over 9 bases. V lost 4 bases, J lost 9 bases, and 5 bases stayed unmatched. The CDR3 spans 13 residues. Germline CDR1 reads SGDLS; CDR2 reads YYNGEE. The CDR3 DNA reads TGTGCCAGCAGCATGACAGGGGGTTGGCCCCAGCATTTT. It specifies CASSMTGGWPQHF.

The chain is built from TRBV2 and TRBJ1-5; 8 bases map to TRBD1. The CDR3 contains 15 residues. Unmatched junction bases numbered 9, after V lost 4 bases and J lost 7 bases. Germline V CDR1 and CDR2: SNHLY, FYNNEI. The chain's CDR3 is CASSASGQGNQPQHF. The CDR3 nucleotides read TGTGCCAGCAGTGCAAGTGGACAGGGAAACCAGCCCCAGCATTTT. Full variable domain (remainder filled in from reference TRBV2 and TRBJ1-5): EPEVTQTPSHQVTQMGQEVILRCVPISNHLYFYWYRQILGQKVEFLVSFYNNEISEKSEIFDDQFSVERPDGSNFTLKIRSTKLEDSAMYFCASSASGQGNQPQHFGDGTRLSIL.

This chain joins TRBV30 and TRBJ2-7; no clear D. Germline V gives CDR1 GTSNPN, CDR2 SVGIG (reference sequence). Trimming pared 1 base from V and 4 bases from J, leaving 8 bases between. CDR3 length: 12 amino acids. Here the CDR3 reads CAWSATRYEQYF. CDR3 sequence (DNA): TGTGCCTGGAGTGCAACGCGATACGAGCAGTACTTC.

This chain links TRBV7-9 with TRBJ2-5, with a weak D call TRBD2 (6 bases). CDR1 is SEHNR, CDR2 FQNEAQ, per germline (reference sequence). The CDR3 sequence is 13 residues long. Trimming pared 5 bases from V and 5 bases from J, leaving 12 bases between. The chain's CDR3 is CASSRRGGETQYF. The CDR3 bases are TGTGCCAGCAGCCGCCGGGGAGGCGAGACCCAGTACTTC.

The rearrangement joins TRBV29-1 to TRBJ2-7; TRBD1 aligns across 10 bases. This CDR3 region has 13 residues. Germline trimming cut 6 bases from V and 2 bases from J; bases unmatched to any gene: 4. From germline, CDR1 is SQVTM and CDR2 ANQGSEA. Here the CDR3 DNA reads TGCAGCGTCGGACAGGGGGAGGCCTACGAGCAGTACTTC. It translates to CSVGQGEAYEQYF.

The V call is TRBV30, the J call TRBJ1-2, with D possibly being TRBD1 (5 bases). Trimming took 4 bases from V and 4 from J, leaving 22 bases between them. Germline CDR1 is GTSNPN and CDR2 is SVGIG (reference sequence). The CDR3 is made up of 16 amino acids. The chain's CDR3 is CAWTTGKGLNVYGYTF. CDR3 sequence (DNA): TGTGCCTGGACCACCGGGAAGGGACTCAACGTCTATGGCTACACCTTC.

The rearrangement uses TRBV7-9 and TRBJ2-2; 15 positions agree with TRBD2. The CDR3 runs 19 residues. CDR1 is SEHNR, CDR2 FQNEAQ, per germline (reference sequence). V gave up 5 bases and J gave up 0 bases; unmatched junction bases: 7. CDR3: CASSATGLAGGPNTGELFF. The CDR3 nucleotides read TGTGCCAGCAGCGCCACCGGACTAGCGGGAGGGCCGAACACCGGGGAGCTGTTTTTT. The whole variable domain, filled in from reference TRBV7-9 and TRBJ2-2, reads DTGVSQNPRHKITKRGQNVTFRCDPISEHNRLYWYRQTLGQGPEFLTYFQNEAQLEKSRLLSDRFSAERPKGSFSTLEIQRTEQGDSAMYLCASSATGLAGGPNTGELFFGEGSRLTVL.

This clone was observed once. CDR3 nucleotide sequence: TGTGCCAGCAGCTCCGGGACAGGGGTGCGGGGGGCCAACGTCCTGACTTTC. Protein: CASSSGTGVRGANVLTF. This chain joins TRBV5-6 and TRBJ2-6; 10 nucleotides align to TRBD1. Germline CDR1 is SGHDT and CDR2 is YYEEEE. Trimming cost V 3 bases and J 4 bases; bases outside gene matches: 7. CDR3 length equals 17 residues.

The V gene is TRBV4-2, the J gene TRBJ2-7, with D possibly being TRBD2 (5 bases). Trimming removed 0 bases from V and 2 bases from J, with 14 bases in between. The length of the CDR3 is 16 residues. The germline CDR1 and CDR2 sequences are LGHNA and YNFKEQ. CDR3 bases: TGTGCCAGCAGCCAAGAGCGACGAGGGCCAACCTACGAGCAGTACTTC. Translated: CASSQERRGPTYEQYF.

V usage is TRBV2 and J usage is TRBJ2-3; TRBD1 agrees at 11 bases. Germline lookup yields CDR1 SNHLY and CDR2 FYNNEI. J was trimmed by 3 bases and V by 6 bases; bases with no gene match: 8. The CDR3 is made up of 16 amino acids. Written as DNA, the CDR3 is TGTGCCAGCAGCAAAGGACAGGGGGCGAGGACAGATACGCAGTATTTT. Protein sequence: CASSKGQGARTDTQYF. The full variable domain, in which reference TRBV2 and TRBJ2-3 provide the parts outside the CDR3, is EPEVTQTPSHQVTQMGQEVILRCVPISNHLYFYWYRQILGQKVEFLVSFYNNEISEKSEIFDDQFSVERPDGSNFTLKIRSTKLEDSAMYFCASSKGQGARTDTQYFGPGTRLTVL.

The gene calls are TRBV20-1 and TRBJ2-7; D possibly corresponds to TRBD2 (6 bases). Germline V lookup: CDR1 DFQATT, CDR2 SNEGSKA (reference sequence). The CDR3 is 11 amino acids. V gave up 5 bases and J gave up 6 bases, with 11 bases separating them. CDR3 DNA: TGCAGTGCTCGACTAGGCCGCGAGCAGTACTTC. Translation gives CSARLGREQYF.

The J gene is TRBJ2-1, the V gene TRBV10-3; tentatively, D is TRBD1 (6 bases). CDR1 is ENHRY and CDR2 is SYGVKD in the germline V gene. V lost 3 bases and J 7 bases, leaving 19 bases between the germline ends. CDR3 length: 16 residues. CDR3 residues: CAISEMETGSTNEQFF. CDR3 in DNA: TGTGCCATCAGTGAAATGGAGACAGGTAGCACAAATGAGCAGTTCTTC.

This clone appeared a few times. The chain is built from TRBV2 and TRBJ1-2; D unclear. The germline V gene has CDR1 SNHLY and CDR2 FYNNEI. The CDR3 totals 13 residues. V was shortened by 4 bases and J by 2 bases, with 8 bases between the two germline ends. Here the CDR3 reads CASSVWQNYGYTF. The CDR3 region has the DNA TGTGCCAGCAGTGTATGGCAGAACTATGGCTACACCTTC.

This sequence joins TRBV7-9 and TRBJ2-3, with 9 bases lining up with TRBD2. The length of the CDR3 is 16 residues. With V trimmed by 1 base and J by 4 bases, 6 bases remained unmatched. CDR1 and CDR2 from the germline V gene are SEHNR and FQNEAQ (reference sequence). Here the CDR3 reads CASSLVVLAGSDTQYF. CDR3 nucleotides: TGTGCCAGCAGCTTAGTTGTGCTAGCGGGATCAGATACGCAGTATTTT. The full variable domain, rest sourced from reference TRBV7-9 and TRBJ2-3, is DTGVSQNPRHKITKRGQNVTFRCDPISEHNRLYWYRQTLGQGPEFLTYFQNEAQLEKSRLLSDRFSAERPKGSFSTLEIQRTEQGDSAMYLCASSLVVLAGSDTQYFGPGTRLTVL.

The chain is built from TRBV9 and TRBJ2-1, with D tentatively TRBD1 (5 bases). V dropped 0 bases and J dropped 4 bases, with 8 bases sitting between them. The CDR3 has 14 amino acids. The germline V gene encodes CDR1 SGDLS and CDR2 YYNGEE. The CDR3 DNA follows: TGTGCCAGCAGCGTAGGGGGCTTTTACAATGAGCAGTTCTTC. Translating gives CASSVGGFYNEQFF.

The rearrangement uses TRBV28 and TRBJ2-5, with D possibly TRBD1 on 6 matching bases. The ends were cut back, 5 bases at V and 5 bases at J, with 21 bases in the middle. Germline V gene sequence: CDR1 MDHEN, CDR2 SYDVKM. CDR3 length: 16 amino acids. The CDR3 spells CASSDPGHPGEETQYF. DNA of the CDR3: TGTGCCAGCAGTGACCCGGGACACCCCGGAGAGGAGACCCAGTACTTC. The full variable domain, completed using reference TRBV28 and TRBJ2-5, is DVKVTQSSRYLVKRTGEKVFLECVQDMDHENMFWYRQDPGLGLRLIYFSYDVKMKEKGDIPEGYSVSREKKERFSLILESASTNQTSMYLCASSDPGHPGEETQYFGPGTRLLVL.

The rearrangement links TRBV30 to TRBJ1-2, with 11 bases aligning to TRBD1. V lost 8 bases, J lost 4 bases, and 3 bases stayed unmatched. The CDR3 totals 12 residues. In germline, CDR1 is GTSNPN, CDR2 SVGIG (reference sequence). CDR3 sequence reads: CARTGGAYGYTF. As DNA, the CDR3 is TGTGCCAGGACAGGGGGCGCCTATGGCTACACCTTC.

The chain is built from TRBV6-1 and TRBJ1-4; 9 nucleotides agree with TRBD1. Germline trimming cut 3 bases from V and 8 bases from J; bases unmatched to any gene: 4. The CDR3 extends over 14 amino acids. CDR1 and CDR2 (germline): MNHNS, SASEGT. The CDR3 sequence is CASSDTGGWEKLFF. The CDR3 DNA reads TGTGCCAGCAGTGATACAGGGGGCTGGGAAAAACTGTTTTTT.

In its sample, this clone was seen once. This sequence joins TRBV28 and TRBJ1-5; a possible D gene is TRBD1 (6 bases). The CDR3 is 16 amino acids. V was clipped by 6 bases and J by 1 base, with 16 bases between them. Germline lookup yields CDR1 MDHEN and CDR2 SYDVKM. CDR3 loop: CASSPVGGASNQPQHF. CDR3 DNA sequence: TGTGCCAGCAGCCCCGTAGGGGGGGCGAGCAATCAGCCCCAGCATTTT.